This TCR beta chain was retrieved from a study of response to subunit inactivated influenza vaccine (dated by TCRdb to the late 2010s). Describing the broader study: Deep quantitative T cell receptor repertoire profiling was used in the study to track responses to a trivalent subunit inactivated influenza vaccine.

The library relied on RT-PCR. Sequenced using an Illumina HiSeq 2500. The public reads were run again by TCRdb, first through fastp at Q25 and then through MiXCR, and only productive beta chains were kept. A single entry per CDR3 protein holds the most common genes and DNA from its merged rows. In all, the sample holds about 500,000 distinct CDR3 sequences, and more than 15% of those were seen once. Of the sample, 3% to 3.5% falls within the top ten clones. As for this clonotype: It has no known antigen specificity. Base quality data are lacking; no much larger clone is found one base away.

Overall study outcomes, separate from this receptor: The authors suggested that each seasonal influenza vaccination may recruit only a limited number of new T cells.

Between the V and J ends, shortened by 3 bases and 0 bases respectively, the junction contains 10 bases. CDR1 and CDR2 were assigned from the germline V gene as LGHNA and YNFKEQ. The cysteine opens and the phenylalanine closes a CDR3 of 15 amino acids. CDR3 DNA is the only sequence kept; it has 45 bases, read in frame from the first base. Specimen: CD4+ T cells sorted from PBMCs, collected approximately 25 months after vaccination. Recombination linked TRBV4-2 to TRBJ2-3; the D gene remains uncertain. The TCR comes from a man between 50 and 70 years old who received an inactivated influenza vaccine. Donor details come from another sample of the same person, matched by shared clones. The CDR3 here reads CASSHDPGSTDTQYF. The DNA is TGTGCCAGCAGCCATGATCCGGGTAGCACAGATACGCAGTATTTT.